This TCR beta chain was profiled in a study of T cell changes during pregnancy in multiple sclerosis. CDR1 and CDR2 from the germline V gene are LGHNA and YNFKEQ. This CDR3 has 16 residues. The junction had 10 bases not matched to a gene; V was cut back by 0 bases and J by 7 bases. The protocol was immunoSEQ multiplex PCR, while the TCRdb copy is restricted to in-frame clones and leaves out a portion. Of 40,000 to 60,000 clones listed, almost 95% are singletons. The clonotype originates from a female donor with multiple sclerosis, enrolled in a pregnancy study. The V call is TRBV4-2, the J call TRBJ2-7; TRBD2 matches at 9 bases. Sequenced material: CD4+ T cells from peripheral blood mononuclear cells, taken in the third trimester of pregnancy. CDR3 in amino acids: CASSQEVQRGAGEQYF. For the CDR3, the DNA is TGTGCCAGCAGCCAAGAGGTCCAGCGGGGGGCTGGAGAGCAGTACTTC.